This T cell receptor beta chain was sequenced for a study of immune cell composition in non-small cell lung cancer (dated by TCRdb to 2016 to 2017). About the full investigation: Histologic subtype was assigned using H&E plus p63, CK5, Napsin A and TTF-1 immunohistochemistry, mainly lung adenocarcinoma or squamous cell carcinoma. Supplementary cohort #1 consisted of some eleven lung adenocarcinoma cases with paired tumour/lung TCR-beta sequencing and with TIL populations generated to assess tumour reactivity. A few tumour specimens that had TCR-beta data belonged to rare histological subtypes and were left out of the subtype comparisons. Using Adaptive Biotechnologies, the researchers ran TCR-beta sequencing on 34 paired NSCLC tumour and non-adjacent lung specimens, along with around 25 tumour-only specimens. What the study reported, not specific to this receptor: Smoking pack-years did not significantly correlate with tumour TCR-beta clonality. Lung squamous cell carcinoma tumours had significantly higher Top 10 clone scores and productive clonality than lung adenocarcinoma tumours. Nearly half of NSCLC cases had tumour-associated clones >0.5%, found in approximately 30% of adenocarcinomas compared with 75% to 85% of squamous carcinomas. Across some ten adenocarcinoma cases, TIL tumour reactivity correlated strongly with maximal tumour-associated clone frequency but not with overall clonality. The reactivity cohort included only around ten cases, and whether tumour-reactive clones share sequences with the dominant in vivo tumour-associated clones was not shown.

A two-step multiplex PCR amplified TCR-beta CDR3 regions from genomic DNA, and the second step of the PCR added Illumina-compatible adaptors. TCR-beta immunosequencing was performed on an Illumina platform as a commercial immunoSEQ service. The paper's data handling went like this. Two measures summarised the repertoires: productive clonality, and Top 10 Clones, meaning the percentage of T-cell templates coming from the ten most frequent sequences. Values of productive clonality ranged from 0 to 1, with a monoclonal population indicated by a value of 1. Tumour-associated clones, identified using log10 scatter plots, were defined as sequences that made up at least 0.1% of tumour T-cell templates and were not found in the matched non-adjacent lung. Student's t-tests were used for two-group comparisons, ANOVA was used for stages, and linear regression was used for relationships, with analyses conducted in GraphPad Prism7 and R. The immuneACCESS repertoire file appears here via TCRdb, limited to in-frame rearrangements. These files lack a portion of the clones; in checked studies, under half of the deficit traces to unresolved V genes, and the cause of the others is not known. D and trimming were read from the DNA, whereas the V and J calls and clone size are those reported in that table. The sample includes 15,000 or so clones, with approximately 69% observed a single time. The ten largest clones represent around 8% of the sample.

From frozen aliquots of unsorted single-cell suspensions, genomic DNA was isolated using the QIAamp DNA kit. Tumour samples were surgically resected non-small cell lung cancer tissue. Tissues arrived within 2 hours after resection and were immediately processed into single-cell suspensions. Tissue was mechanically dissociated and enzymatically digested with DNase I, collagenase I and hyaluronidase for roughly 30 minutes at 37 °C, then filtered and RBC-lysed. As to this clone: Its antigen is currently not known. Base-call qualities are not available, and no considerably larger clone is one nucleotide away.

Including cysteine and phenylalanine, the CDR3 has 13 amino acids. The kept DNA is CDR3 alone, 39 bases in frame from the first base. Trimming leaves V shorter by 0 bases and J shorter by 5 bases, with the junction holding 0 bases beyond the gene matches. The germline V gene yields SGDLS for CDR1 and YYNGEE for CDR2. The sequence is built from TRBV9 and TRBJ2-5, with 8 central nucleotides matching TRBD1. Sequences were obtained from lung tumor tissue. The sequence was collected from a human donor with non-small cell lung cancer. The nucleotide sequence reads TGTGCCAGCAGCGTAGCAGGGGGCGAGACCCAGTACTTC. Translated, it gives CASSVAGGETQYF. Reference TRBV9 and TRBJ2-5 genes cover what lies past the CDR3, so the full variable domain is DSGVTQTPKHLITATGQRVTLRCSPRSGDLSVYWYQQSLDQGLQFLIQYYNGEERAKGNILERFSAQQFPDLHSELNLSSLELGDSALYFCASSVAGGETQYFGPGTRLLVL.